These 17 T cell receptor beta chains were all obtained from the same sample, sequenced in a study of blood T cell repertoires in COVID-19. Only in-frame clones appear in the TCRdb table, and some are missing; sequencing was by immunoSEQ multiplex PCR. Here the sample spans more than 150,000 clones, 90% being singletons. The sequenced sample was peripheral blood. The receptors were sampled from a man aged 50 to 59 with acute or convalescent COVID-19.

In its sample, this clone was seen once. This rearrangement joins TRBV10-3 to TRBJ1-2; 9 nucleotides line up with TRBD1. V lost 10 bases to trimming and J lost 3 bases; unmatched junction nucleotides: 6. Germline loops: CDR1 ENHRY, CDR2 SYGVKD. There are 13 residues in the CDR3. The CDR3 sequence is CATTGQGDYGYTF. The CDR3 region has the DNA TGTGCCACTACGGGACAGGGTGACTATGGCTACACCTTC.

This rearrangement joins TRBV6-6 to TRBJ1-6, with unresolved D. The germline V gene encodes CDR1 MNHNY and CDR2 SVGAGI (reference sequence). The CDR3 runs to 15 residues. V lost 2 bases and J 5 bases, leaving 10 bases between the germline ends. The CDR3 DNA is TGTGCCAGCAGTTACCCGGCCAGGAATAATTCACCCCTCCACTTT. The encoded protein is CASSYPARNNSPLHF.

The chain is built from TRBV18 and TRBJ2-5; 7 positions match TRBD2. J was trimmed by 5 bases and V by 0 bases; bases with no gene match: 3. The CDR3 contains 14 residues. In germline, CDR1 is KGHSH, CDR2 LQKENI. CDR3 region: CASSPPFGGETQYF. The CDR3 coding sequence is TGTGCCAGCTCACCACCTTTCGGGGGGGAGACCCAGTACTTC. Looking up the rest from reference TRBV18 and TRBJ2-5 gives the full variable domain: NAGVMQNPRHLVRRRGQEARLRCSPMKGHSHVYWYRQLPEEGLKFMVYLQKENIIDESGMPKERFSAEFPKEGPSILRIQQVVRGDSAAYFCASSPPFGGETQYFGPGTRLLVL.

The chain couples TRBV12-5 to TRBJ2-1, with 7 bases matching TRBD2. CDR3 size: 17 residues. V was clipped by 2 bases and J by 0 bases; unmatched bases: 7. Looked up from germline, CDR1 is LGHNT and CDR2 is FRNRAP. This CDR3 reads CASGLIHGGSSYNEQFF. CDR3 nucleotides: TGTGCTAGTGGTTTGATCCACGGGGGGAGCTCCTACAATGAGCAGTTCTTC.

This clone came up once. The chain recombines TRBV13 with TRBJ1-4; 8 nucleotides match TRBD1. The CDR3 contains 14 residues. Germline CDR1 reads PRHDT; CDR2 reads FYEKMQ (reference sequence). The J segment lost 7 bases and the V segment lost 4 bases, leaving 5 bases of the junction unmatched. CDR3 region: CASSSTGGAEKLFF. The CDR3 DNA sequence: TGTGCCAGCAGCTCCACAGGGGGAGCTGAAAAACTGTTTTTT.

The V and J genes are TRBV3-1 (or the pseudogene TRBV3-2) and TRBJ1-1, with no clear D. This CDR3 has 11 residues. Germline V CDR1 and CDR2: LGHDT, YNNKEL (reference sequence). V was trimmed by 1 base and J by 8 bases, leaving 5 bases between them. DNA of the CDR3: TGTGCCAGCAGCCAAGCCGGGGAAGCTTTCTTT. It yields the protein CASSQAGEAFF.

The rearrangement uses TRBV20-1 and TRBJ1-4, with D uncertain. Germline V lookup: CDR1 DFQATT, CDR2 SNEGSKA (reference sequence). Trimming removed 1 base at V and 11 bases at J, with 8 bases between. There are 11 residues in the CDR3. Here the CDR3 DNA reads TGCAGTGCTAGAGCCTCTTCCAAACTGTTTTTT. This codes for CSARASSKLFF.

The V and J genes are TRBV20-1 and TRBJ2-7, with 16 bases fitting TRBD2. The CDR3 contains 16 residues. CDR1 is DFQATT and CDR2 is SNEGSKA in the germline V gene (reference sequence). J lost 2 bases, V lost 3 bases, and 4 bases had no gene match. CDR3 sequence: CSASRGLAGGAYEQYF. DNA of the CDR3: TGCAGTGCTAGTCGGGGACTAGCGGGAGGGGCCTACGAGCAGTACTTC.

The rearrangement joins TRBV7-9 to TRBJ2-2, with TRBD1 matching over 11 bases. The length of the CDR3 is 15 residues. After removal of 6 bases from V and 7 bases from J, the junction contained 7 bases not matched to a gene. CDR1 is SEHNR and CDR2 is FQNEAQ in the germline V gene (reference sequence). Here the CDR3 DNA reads TGTGCCAGCAGTGCCGGGACAGGGGGAATCGGGGAGCTGTTTTTT. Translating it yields CASSAGTGGIGELFF.

CDR3 residues: CASSPLWTGVTDTQYF. DNA for the CDR3: TGTGCCAGCAGCCCACTCTGGACAGGAGTCACAGATACGCAGTATTTT. The chain has TRBV7-9 and TRBJ2-3; 7 bases line up with TRBD1. This CDR3 region has 16 residues. V shed 5 bases and J 2 bases; nucleotides not matched to a gene: 10. Germline loops: CDR1 SEHNR, CDR2 FQNEAQ (reference sequence).

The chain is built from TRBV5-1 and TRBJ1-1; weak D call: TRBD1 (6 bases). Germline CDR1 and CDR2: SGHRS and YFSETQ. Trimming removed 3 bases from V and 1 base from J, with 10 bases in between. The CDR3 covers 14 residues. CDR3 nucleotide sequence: TGCGCCAGCAGCTCTGACAGGAGGAACACTGAAGCTTTCTTT. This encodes CASSSDRRNTEAFF.

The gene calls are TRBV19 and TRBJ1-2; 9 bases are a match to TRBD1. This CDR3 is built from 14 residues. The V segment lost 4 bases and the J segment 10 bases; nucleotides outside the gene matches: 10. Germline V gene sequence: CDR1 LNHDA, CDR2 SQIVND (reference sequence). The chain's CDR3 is CASSTGGQGRLYTF. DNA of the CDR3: TGTGCCAGTAGTACCGGCGGACAGGGGAGACTCTACACCTTC.

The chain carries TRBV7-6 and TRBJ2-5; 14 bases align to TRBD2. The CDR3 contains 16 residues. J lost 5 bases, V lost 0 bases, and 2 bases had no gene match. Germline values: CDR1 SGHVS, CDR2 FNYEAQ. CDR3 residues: CASSLAGTSGSETQYF. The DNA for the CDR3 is TGTGCCAGCAGCTTAGCGGGGACTAGCGGGAGCGAGACCCAGTACTTC.

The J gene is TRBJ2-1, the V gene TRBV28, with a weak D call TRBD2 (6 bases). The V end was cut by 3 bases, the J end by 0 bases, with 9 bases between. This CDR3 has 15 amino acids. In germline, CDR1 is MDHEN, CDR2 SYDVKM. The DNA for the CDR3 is TGTGCCAGCAGTTTGGCGGGAAGCTCCTACAATGAGCAGTTCTTC. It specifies CASSLAGSSYNEQFF.

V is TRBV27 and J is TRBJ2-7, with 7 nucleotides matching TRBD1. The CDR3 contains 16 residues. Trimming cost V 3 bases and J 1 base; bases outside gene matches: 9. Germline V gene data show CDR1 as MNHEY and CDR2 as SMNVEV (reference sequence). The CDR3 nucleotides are TGTGCCAGCAGTTTGACGTCCGGGACAGTGTCCTACGAGCAGTACTTC. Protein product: CASSLTSGTVSYEQYF.

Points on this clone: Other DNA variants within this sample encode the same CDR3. CDR3 sequence: CASSLSGTGNEQFF. In nucleotides, the CDR3 is TGTGCCAGCAGCCTTTCCGGGACAGGGAATGAGCAGTTCTTC. V and J are TRBV7-6 and TRBJ2-1, with 9 bases lining up with TRBD1. The length of the CDR3 is 14 residues. J gave up 7 bases and V 5 bases, and 6 bases lay outside the gene matches. Per the germline V gene, CDR1 is SGHVS and CDR2 is FNYEAQ.

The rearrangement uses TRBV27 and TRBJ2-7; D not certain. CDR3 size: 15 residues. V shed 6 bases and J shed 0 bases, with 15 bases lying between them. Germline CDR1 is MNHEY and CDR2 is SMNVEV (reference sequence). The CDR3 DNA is TGTGCCAGCAGCCCTGTTGGAAGGAGCTCCTACGAGCAGTACGTC. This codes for CASSPVGRSSYEQYV.